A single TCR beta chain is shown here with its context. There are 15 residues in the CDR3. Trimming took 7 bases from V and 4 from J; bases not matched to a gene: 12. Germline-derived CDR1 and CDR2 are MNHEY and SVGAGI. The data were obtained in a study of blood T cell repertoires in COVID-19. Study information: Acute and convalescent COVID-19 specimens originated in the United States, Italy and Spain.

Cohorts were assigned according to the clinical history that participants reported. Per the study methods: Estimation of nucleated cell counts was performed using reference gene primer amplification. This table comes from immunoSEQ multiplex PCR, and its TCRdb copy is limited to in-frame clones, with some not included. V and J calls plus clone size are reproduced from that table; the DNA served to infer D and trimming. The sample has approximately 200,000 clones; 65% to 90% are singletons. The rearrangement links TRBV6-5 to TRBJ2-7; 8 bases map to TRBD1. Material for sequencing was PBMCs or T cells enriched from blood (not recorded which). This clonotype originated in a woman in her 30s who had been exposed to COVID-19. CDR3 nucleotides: TGTGCCAGCACCCATCCCACACAGGGGGGATACGAGCAGTACTTC. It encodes CASTHPTQGGYEQYF.